One sample yielded the 3 T cell receptor beta chains listed below, sequenced in a study of control samples from healthy donors and cancer patients. Here immunoSEQ multiplex PCR was the method, and the copy in TCRdb shows in-frame clones only, minus some. Among 190,000 or so clones listed, 85% to 95% were seen once. The sequencing input was blood. The receptors stem from a young man in good health.

This clone came up once. The V gene is TRBV6-5, the J gene TRBJ2-3; 12 bases match TRBD2. The germline gives CDR1 MNHEY, CDR2 SVGAGI. The CDR3 has 15 amino acids. Trimming cost V 6 bases and J 5 bases; bases outside gene matches: 6. In DNA form, the CDR3 reads TGTGCCAGCAGCGCGACTAGCGGGGGATTAGATACGCAGTATTTT. Residues: CASSATSGGLDTQYF.

The V call is TRBV19, the J call TRBJ1-1; TRBD1 matches at 10 bases. Germline-derived CDR1 and CDR2 are LNHDA and SQIVND (reference sequence). With 7 bases clipped from V and 2 bases from J, the junction kept 4 bases outside the gene matches. This CDR3 spans 14 amino acids. The CDR3 nucleotides read TGTGCCAGTAATGACAGGGGGCGTAACACTGAAGCTTTCTTT. This encodes CASNDRGRNTEAFF.

The chain couples TRBV10-2 to TRBJ1-5; TRBD1 matches 7 bases. The germline gives CDR1 WSHSY, CDR2 SAAADI. Unmatched junction bases numbered 10, after V lost 7 bases and J lost 7 bases. This CDR3 is built from 14 residues. This CDR3 is CASKVGGGGQPQHF. CDR3 in DNA: TGCGCCAGCAAAGTTGGAGGGGGCGGACAGCCCCAGCATTTT.